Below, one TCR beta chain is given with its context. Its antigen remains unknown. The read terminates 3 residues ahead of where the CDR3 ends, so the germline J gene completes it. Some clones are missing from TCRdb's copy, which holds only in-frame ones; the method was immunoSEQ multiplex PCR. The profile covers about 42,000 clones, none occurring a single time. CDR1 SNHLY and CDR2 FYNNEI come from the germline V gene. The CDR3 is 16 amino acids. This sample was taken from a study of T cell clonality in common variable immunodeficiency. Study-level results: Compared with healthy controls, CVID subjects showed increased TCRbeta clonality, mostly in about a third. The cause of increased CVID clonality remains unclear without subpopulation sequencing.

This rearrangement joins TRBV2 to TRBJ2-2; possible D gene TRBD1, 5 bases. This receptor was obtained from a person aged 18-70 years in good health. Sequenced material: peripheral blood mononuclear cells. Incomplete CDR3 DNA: TGTGCCAGCATTTTTGACGGGCAGGGAAAGAATGAAAAG. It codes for CASIFDGQGKNEK. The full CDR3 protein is CASIFDGQGKNEKLFF. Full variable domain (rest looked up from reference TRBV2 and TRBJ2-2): EPEVTQTPSHQVTQMGQEVILRCVPISNHLYFYWYRQILGQKVEFLVSFYNNEISEKSEIFDDQFSVERPDGSNFTLKIRSTKLEDSAMYFCASIFDGQGKNEKLFFGEGSRLTVL.